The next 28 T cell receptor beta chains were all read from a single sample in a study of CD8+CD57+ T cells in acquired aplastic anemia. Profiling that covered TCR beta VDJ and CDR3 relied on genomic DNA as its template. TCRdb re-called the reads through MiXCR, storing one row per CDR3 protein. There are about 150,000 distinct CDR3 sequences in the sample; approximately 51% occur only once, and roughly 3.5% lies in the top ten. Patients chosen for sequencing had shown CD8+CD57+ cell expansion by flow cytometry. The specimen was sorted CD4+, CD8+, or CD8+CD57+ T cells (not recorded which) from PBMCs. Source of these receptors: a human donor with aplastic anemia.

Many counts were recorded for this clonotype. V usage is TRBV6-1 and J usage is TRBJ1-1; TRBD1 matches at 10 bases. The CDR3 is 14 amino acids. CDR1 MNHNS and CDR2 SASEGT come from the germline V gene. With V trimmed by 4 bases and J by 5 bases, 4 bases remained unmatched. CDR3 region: CASSADRGRTEAFF. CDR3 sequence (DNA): TGTGCCAGCAGTGCGGACAGGGGGAGGACTGAAGCTTTCTTT.

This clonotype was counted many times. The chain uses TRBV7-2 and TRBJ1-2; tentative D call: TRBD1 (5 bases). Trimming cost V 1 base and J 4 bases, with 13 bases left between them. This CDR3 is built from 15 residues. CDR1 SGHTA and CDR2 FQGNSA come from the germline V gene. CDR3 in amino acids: CASSLGTGTVYGYTF. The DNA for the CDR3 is TGTGCCAGCAGCTTAGGGACCGGGACCGTCTATGGCTACACCTTC.

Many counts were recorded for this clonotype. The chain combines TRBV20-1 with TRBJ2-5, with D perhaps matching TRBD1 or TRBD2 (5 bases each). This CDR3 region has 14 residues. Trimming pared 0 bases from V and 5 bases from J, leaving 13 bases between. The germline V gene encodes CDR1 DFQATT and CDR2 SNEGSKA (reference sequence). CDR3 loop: CSAREYLWGETQYF. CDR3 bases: TGCAGTGCTAGAGAGTATCTGTGGGGGGAGACCCAGTACTTC.

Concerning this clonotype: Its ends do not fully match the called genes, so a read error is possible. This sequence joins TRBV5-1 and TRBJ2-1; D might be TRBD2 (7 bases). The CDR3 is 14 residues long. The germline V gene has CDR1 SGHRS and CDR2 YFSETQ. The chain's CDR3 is CTSSLGGGNNEQFF. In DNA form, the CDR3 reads TGCACCAGCAGCTTGGGGGGGGGCAACAATGAGCAGTTCTTC.

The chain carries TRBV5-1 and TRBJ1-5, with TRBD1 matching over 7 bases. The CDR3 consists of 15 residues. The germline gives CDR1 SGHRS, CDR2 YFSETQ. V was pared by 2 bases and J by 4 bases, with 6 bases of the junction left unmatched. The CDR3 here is CASSFEGGGNQPQHF. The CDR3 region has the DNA TGCGCCAGCAGCTTCGAAGGGGGCGGTAATCAGCCCCAGCATTTT.

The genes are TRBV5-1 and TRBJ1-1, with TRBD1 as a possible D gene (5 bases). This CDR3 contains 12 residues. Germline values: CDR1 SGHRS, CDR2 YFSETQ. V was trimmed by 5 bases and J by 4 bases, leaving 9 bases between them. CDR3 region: CASRGGTTEAFF. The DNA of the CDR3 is TGCGCCAGCAGGGGGGGGACCACTGAAGCTTTCTTT.

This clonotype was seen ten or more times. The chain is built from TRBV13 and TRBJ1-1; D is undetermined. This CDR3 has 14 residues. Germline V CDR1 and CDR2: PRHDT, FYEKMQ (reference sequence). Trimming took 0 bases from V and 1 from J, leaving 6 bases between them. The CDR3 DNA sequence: TGTGCCAGCAGCTTAGGCCAGGCGAACACTGAAGCTTTCTTT. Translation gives CASSLGQANTEAFF.

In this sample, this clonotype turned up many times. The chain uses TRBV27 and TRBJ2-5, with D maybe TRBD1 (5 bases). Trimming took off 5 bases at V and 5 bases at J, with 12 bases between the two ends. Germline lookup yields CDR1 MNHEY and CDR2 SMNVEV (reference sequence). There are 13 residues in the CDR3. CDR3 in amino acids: CASSLRVGETQYF. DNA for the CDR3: TGTGCCAGCAGTCTCAGGGTTGGGGAGACCCAGTACTTC.

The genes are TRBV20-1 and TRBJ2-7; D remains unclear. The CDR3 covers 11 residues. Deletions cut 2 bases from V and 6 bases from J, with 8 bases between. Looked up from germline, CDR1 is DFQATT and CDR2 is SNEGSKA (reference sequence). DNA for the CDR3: TGCAGTGCTAGAATTGATCTCGAGCAGTACTTC. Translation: CSARIDLEQYF.

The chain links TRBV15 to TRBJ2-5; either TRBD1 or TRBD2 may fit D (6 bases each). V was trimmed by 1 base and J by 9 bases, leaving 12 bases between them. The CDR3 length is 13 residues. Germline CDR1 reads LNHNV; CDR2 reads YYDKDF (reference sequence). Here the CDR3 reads CATSRAWGAAQYF. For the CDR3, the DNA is TGTGCCACCAGCAGAGCATGGGGGGCGGCCCAGTACTTC. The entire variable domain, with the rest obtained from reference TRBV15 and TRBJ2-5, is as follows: DAMVIQNPRYQVTQFGKPVTLSCSQTLNHNVMYWYQQKSSQAPKLLFHYYDKDFNNEADTPDNFQSRRPNTSFCFLDIRSPGLGDTAMYLCATSRAWGAAQYFGPGTRLLVL.

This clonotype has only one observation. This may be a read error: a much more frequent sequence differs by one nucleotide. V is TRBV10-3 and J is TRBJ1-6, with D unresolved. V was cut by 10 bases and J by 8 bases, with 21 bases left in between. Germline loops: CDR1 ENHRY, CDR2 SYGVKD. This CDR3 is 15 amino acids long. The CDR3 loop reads CASRQSGRRDSPLHF. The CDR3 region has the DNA TGTGCCAGCAGGCAGAGTGGTAGGAGAGATTCACCCCTCCACTTT.

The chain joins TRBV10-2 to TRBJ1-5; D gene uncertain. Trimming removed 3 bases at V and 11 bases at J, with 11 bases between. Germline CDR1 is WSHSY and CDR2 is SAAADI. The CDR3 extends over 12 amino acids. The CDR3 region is CASSDSGPAQHF. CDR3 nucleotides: TGCGCCAGCAGTGATTCCGGCCCGGCCCAGCATTTT.

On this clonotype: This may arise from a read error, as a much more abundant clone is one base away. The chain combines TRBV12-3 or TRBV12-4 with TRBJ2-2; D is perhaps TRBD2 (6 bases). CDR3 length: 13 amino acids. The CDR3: CASSLKGVGGLFF. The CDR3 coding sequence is TGTGCCAGCAGTTTAAAAGGGGTCGGGGGGCTGTTTTTT.

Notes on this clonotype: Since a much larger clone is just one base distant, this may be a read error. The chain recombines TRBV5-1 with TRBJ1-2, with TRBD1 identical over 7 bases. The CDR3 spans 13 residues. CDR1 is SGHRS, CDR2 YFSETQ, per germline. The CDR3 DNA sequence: TGCGCCGGCAGGGGGGGAGGTTCTGATGGCTACACCTTC. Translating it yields CAGRGGGSDGYTF.

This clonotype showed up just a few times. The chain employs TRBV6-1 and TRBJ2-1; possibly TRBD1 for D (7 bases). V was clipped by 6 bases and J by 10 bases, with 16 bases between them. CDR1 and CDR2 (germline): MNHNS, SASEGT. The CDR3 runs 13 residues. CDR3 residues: CASSDLRGDEQFF. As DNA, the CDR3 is TGTGCCAGCAGCGACCTCAGGGGGGACGAGCAGTTCTTC.

CDR3 amino acids: CASSWDRAGANVLTF. CDR3 nucleotide sequence: TGTGCCAGTAGTTGGGACAGGGCTGGGGCCAACGTCCTGACTTTC. This sequence joins TRBV19 and TRBJ2-6, with 9 bases identical to TRBD1. V shed 5 bases, J shed 2 bases, and the junction held 1 base outside the gene matches. This CDR3 comprises 15 residues. The germline CDR1 and CDR2 sequences are LNHDA and SQIVND (reference sequence).

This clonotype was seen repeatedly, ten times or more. The chain's CDR3 is CASSLVGSSYNSPLHF. The CDR3 bases are TGTGCCAGCAGCTTAGTGGGGAGCTCCTATAATTCACCCCTCCACTTT. The gene calls are TRBV7-2 and TRBJ1-6; D ambiguous. The CDR3 spans 16 residues. Germline values: CDR1 SGHTA, CDR2 FQGNSA. Trimming cost V 1 base and J 0 bases, with 7 bases left between them.

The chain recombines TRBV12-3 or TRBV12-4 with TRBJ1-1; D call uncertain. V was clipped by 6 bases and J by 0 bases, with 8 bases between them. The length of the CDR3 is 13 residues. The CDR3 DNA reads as TGTGCCAGCAGACGGAACATGAACACTGAAGCTTTCTTT. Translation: CASRRNMNTEAFF.

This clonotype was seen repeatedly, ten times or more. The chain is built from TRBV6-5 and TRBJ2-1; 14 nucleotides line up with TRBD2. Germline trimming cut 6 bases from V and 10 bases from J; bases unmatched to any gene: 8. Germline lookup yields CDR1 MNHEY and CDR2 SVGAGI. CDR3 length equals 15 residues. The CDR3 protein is CASSTPGLAGEEQFF. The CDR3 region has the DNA TGTGCCAGCAGCACCCCGGGACTAGCGGGGGAGGAGCAGTTCTTC.

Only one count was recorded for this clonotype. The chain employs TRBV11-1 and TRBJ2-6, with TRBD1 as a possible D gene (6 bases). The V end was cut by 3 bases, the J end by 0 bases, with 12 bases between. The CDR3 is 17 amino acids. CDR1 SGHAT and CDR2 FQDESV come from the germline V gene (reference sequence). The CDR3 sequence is CASSFNRVASGANVLTF. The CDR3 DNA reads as TGTGCCAGCAGCTTTAACAGGGTTGCCTCTGGGGCCAACGTCCTGACTTTC.

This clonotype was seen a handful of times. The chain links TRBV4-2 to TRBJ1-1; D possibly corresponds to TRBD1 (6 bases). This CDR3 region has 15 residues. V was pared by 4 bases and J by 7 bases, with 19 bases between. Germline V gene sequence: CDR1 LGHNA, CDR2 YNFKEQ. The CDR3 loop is CASSPVGGPNSEAFF. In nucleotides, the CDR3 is TGTGCCAGCAGCCCAGTCGGGGGGCCTAATAGTGAAGCTTTCTTT.

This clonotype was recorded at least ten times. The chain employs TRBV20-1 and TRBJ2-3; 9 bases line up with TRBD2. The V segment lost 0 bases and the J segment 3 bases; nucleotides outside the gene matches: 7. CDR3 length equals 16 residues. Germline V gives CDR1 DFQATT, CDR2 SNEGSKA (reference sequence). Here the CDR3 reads CSARDRSGGHTDTQYF. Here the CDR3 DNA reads TGCAGTGCTAGAGATCGTAGCGGGGGCCATACAGATACGCAGTATTTT.

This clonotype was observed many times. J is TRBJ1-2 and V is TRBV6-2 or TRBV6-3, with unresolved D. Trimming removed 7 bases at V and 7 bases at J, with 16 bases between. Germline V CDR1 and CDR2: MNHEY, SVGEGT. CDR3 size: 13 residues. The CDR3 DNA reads TGTGCCAGCATCAAGATGGGATTTAGTGGCTACACCTTC. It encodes CASIKMGFSGYTF.

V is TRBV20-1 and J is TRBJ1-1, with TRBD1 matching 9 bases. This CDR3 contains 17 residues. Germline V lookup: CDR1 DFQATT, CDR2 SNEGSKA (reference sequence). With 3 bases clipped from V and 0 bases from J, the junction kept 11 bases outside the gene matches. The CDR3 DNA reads TGCAGTGCTAGCTTAAACAGGGGGCAGAGAATGAACACTGAAGCTTTCTTT. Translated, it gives CSASLNRGQRMNTEAFF.

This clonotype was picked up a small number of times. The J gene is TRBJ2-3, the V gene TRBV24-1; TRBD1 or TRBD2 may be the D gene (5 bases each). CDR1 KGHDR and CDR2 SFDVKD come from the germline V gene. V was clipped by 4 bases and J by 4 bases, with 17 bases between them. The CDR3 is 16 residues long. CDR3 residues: CATSEPGTVGPDTQYF. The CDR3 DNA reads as TGTGCCACCAGTGAGCCCGGGACGGTGGGTCCAGATACGCAGTATTTT.

The CDR3 DNA sequence: TGTGCCAGCAGCTCGCTCGTTGTGTACTATGGCTACACCTTC. Amino acids: CASSSLVVYYGYTF. This chain links TRBV2 with TRBJ1-2; D is undetermined. There are 14 residues in the CDR3. CDR1 is SNHLY and CDR2 is FYNNEI in the germline V gene. Trimming pared 6 bases from V and 3 bases from J, leaving 14 bases between.

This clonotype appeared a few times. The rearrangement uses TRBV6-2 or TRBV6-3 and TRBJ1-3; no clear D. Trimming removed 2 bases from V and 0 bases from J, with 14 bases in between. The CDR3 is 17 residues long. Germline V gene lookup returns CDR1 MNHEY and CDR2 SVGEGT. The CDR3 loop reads CASSYRTLSSSGNTIYF. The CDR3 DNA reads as TGTGCCAGCAGTTACCGGACCCTCTCAAGCTCTGGAAACACCATATATTTT.

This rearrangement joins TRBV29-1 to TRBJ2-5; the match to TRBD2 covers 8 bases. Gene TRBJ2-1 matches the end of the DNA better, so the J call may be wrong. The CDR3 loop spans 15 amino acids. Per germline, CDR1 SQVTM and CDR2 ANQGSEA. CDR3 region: CSVALRLAGNNEQFF. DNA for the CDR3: TGCAGCGTCGCCTTGCGGCTAGCGGGTAACAATGAGCAGTTCTTC.